This T cell receptor beta chain was documented in a study of blood T cell repertoires in COVID-19. Whole-study context: From the United States, Italy and Spain came samples of acute and convalescent COVID-19.

Germline CDR1 MNHNY, CDR2 SVGAGI (reference sequence). This CDR3 comprises 12 residues. V was pared by 2 bases and J by 14 bases, with 10 bases between. Authors' analysis steps: For nucleated cells, counts were estimated from reference gene primer amplification. Produced via immunoSEQ multiplex PCR; TCRdb's table is partial and in-frame only. That table furnishes V, J and clone size, whereas the DNA furnished D and trimming. Here the sample spans 240,000 or so clones, around 86% being singletons. What was sequenced was peripheral blood. The sequence came from a woman in her 70s with active or convalescent COVID-19. This chain connects TRBV6-6 to TRBJ1-6, with D hard to call. CDR3 amino acids: CASSYEGRTLHF. CDR3 sequence (DNA): TGTGCCAGCAGTTACGAGGGAAGAACCCTCCACTTT.